This entry features one T cell receptor (beta chain) sequence. Its antigen is as yet unknown. Germline CDR1 and CDR2: SNHLY and FYNNEI. This CDR3 is built from 16 residues. V was clipped by 9 bases and J by 4 bases; unmatched bases: 15. The data were obtained in a study of vaccination and CD4 T cells after COVID-19. As for the study in general: Stimulation of the cells used overlapping spike peptide pools from SARS-CoV-2 and from the common cold coronaviruses HCoV-NL63, HCoV-OC43 and HCoV-229E.

Specified treatment: roughly 10-day PBMC culture with coronavirus spike peptide pools or control peptides (ViraFEST assay). ViraFEST used peptide pools to expand antigen-specific T cells, then sequenced TCRs. Sequencing of the DNA from cultured CD4+ T cells was carried out with the Oncomine TCR Beta short-read assay. The genomic DNA was obtained from cultured CD4+ T cells by extraction with the QIAamp micro DNA kit. TCRdb processed the PCR reads anew with MiXCR; each CDR3 protein has one entry. Among some 21,000 distinct CDR3 sequences listed, around 60% were seen once. This sequence joins TRBV2 and TRBJ2-3, with 8 nucleotides matching TRBD2. The receptor was derived from a human donor who received a COVID-19 vaccine. Sequenced material: CD4+ T cells from blood, cultured in vitro, taken after SARS-CoV-2 vaccination. The CDR3 DNA follows: TGTGCCAGTCCATCTAGCCGGGGGGGGAATTCAGATACGCAGTATTTT. Its protein is CASPSSRGGNSDTQYF.